This passage covers 15 T cell receptor beta chains from one sample sequenced in a study of OX40 agonist ivuxolimab in advanced cancers. Produced via immunoSEQ multiplex PCR; TCRdb's table is partial and in-frame only. The top ten clones hold approximately 0.2% of a sample with tens of thousands of clones, approximately 89% of them seen once. Here the sequenced sample was CD4+ or CD8+ T cells sorted from blood, taken in a trial of the OX40 agonist ivuxolimab. Receptors originate from an adult with an advanced solid tumor such as melanoma, head and neck, liver or kidney cancer.

This clone was detected once. The chain is built from TRBV7-3 and TRBJ2-2; TRBD2 agrees at 7 bases. The CDR3 consists of 17 residues. Germline trimming cut 1 base from V and 3 bases from J; bases unmatched to any gene: 8. The germline CDR1 and CDR2 sequences are SGHTA and FQGTGA. The CDR3 region has the DNA TGTGCCAGCAGCTTAAGGCCAGGCCTAGCGGACACCGGGGAGCTGTTTTTT. As protein: CASSLRPGLADTGELFF.

The V and J genes are TRBV5-1 and TRBJ2-2, with TRBD1 as a possible D gene (7 bases). CDR1 and CDR2 from the germline V gene are SGHRS and YFSETQ. The CDR3 extends over 15 amino acids. V was shortened by 4 bases and J by 7 bases, with 17 bases between the two germline ends. CDR3 region: CASSPGGLEVGELFF. In DNA, the CDR3 is TGCGCCAGCAGCCCAGGGGGGCTAGAGGTCGGGGAGCTGTTTTTT.

The V and J genes are TRBV18 and TRBJ1-2; tentative D call: TRBD1 (5 bases). The germline V and J ends were trimmed by 2 bases and 0 bases, with 7 bases remaining between them. The CDR3 sequence is 14 residues long. Germline CDR1 KGHSH, CDR2 LQKENI. CDR3 sequence reads: CASSPEGTNYGYTF. CDR3 sequence (DNA): TGTGCCAGCTCACCAGAGGGGACTAACTATGGCTACACCTTC.

This clone showed up just once. This sequence joins TRBV4-1 and TRBJ2-7, with D perhaps TRBD2 (6 bases). From germline, CDR1 is MGHRA and CDR2 YSYEKL. CDR3 size: 20 residues. V lost 0 bases and J lost 0, with 24 bases in between. DNA for the CDR3: TGCGCCAGCAGCCAAGAAGGCTGGACCTGGAGGGCGACCGACTCCTACGAGCAGTACTTC. Its protein product is CASSQEGWTWRATDSYEQYF.

The DNA of the CDR3 is TGCGCCAGCAGCTTCGGGCAACAGGGGGCATCTGGAAACACCATATATTTT. Protein: CASSFGQQGASGNTIYF. V and J are TRBV5-1 and TRBJ1-3, with TRBD1 matching 9 bases. V was clipped by 2 bases and J by 1 base; unmatched bases: 7. The CDR3 contains 17 residues. Per the germline V gene, CDR1 is SGHRS and CDR2 is YFSETQ.

This sequence joins TRBV6-4 and TRBJ2-5, with D unclear. The end of the DNA is better explained by TRBJ2-7, so the J call may be wrong. The CDR3 has 13 amino acids. The germline gives CDR1 MRHNA, CDR2 SNTAGT. DNA of the CDR3: TGTGCCAGCAGTGTCAGGAAAGCCTACGAGCAGTACTTC. It yields the protein CASSVRKAYEQYF.

This clone was picked up one time. V is TRBV7-8 and J is TRBJ2-3, with 8 bases fitting TRBD2. The V and J ends lost 4 bases and 3 bases, in that order; junction bases with no gene match: 6. The CDR3 extends over 15 amino acids. Looked up from germline, CDR1 is SGHVS and CDR2 is FQNEAQ. This CDR3 is CASSSDSGKTDTQYF. CDR3 nucleotide sequence: TGTGCCAGCAGCTCCGATAGCGGGAAGACAGATACGCAGTATTTT. The whole variable domain, remainder taken from reference TRBV7-8 and TRBJ2-3, is GAGVSQSPRYKVAKRGQDVALRCDPISGHVSLFWYQQALGQGPEFLTYFQNEAQLDKSGLPSDRFFAERPEGSVSTLKIQRTQQEDSAVYLCASSSDSGKTDTQYFGPGTRLTVL.

The CDR3 sequence: CASSLVRGTQYF. CDR3 nucleotides: TGTGCCAGCAGCTTAGTCAGGGGGACCCAGTACTTC. The chain employs TRBV7-9 and TRBJ2-5; possibly TRBD1 for D (6 bases). V was cut by 1 base and J by 7 bases, with 7 bases left in between. The germline gives CDR1 SEHNR, CDR2 FQNEAQ (reference sequence). The CDR3 runs 12 residues.

This rearrangement joins TRBV13 to TRBJ2-1; D remains unclear. Germline-derived CDR1 and CDR2 are PRHDT and FYEKMQ (reference sequence). V gave up 8 bases and J gave up 0 bases, with 17 bases separating them. The CDR3 covers 16 residues. The CDR3 protein is CASVENRVGSYNEQFF. CDR3 DNA: TGTGCCAGCGTAGAAAACCGGGTAGGCTCCTACAATGAGCAGTTCTTC.

This chain joins TRBV27 and TRBJ2-2; no firm D call. The germline gives CDR1 MNHEY, CDR2 SMNVEV (reference sequence). The CDR3 is 15 residues long. With 2 bases removed from V and 4 bases from J, the gap between germline ends came to 11 bases. The CDR3 spells CASSLATGPTGELFF. Here the CDR3 DNA reads TGTGCCAGCAGTTTAGCGACTGGGCCCACCGGGGAGCTGTTTTTT.

The chain combines TRBV29-1 with TRBJ2-3; possible D gene TRBD1, 5 bases. The germline gives CDR1 SQVTM, CDR2 ANQGSEA. V lost 6 bases and J 2 bases, leaving 27 bases between the germline ends. The CDR3 has 18 amino acids. In DNA form, the CDR3 reads TGCAGCGTGCGATCCGCAGCGCGGTGGGGCTCCATCACAGATACGCAGTATTTT. Its translation is CSVRSAARWGSITDTQYF.

The chain links TRBV5-8 to TRBJ1-1; the D is unclear. With 0 bases removed from V and 1 base from J, the gap between germline ends came to 4 bases. The CDR3 extends over 13 amino acids. The V gene's germline CDR1 is SGHTS and CDR2 YDEGEE. The CDR3 protein is CASSLEQNTEAFF. The CDR3 coding sequence is TGTGCCAGCAGCTTGGAGCAGAACACTGAAGCTTTCTTT.

V usage is TRBV4-2 and J usage is TRBJ1-2, with D unclear. The CDR3 runs to 14 residues. CDR1 is LGHNA, CDR2 YNFKEQ, per germline. V gave up 1 base and J gave up 5 bases, with 11 bases separating them. The chain's CDR3 is CASSQAWTDYGYTF. The CDR3 nucleotides are TGTGCCAGCAGCCAAGCCTGGACGGATTATGGCTACACCTTC.

The chain uses TRBV19 and TRBJ1-2; possible D gene TRBD1, 6 bases. This CDR3 comprises 13 residues. The V gene's germline CDR1 is LNHDA and CDR2 SQIVND (reference sequence). Trimming removed 5 bases at V and 6 bases at J, with 13 bases between. The CDR3 sequence is CASSPSGGHGYTF. The CDR3 DNA sequence: TGTGCCAGTAGTCCCTCCGGGGGGCATGGCTACACCTTC.

V is TRBV9 and J is TRBJ2-1; the D gene is possibly TRBD2 (5 bases). Germline-derived CDR1 and CDR2 are SGDLS and YYNGEE. The CDR3 totals 15 residues. V lost 0 bases and J lost 6, with 13 bases in between. CDR3 coding DNA: TGTGCCAGCAGCGTAGAAGGGAGAAATGGCAATGAGCAGTTCTTC. Translation gives CASSVEGRNGNEQFF.